This entry is about one T cell receptor beta chain. This sample is part of a study of response to subunit inactivated influenza vaccine. Via MiXCR, TCRdb re-called the RT-PCR reads, giving one row per CDR3 protein. The sample consists of about 570,000 distinct CDR3 sequences, about 11% of them appearing once. The germline V and J ends were trimmed by 1 base and 4 bases, with 6 bases remaining between them. Germline-derived CDR1 and CDR2 are SGHTA and FQGNSA. The CDR3 consists of 13 residues. The sample was also linked to a second study, of T cells expressing NK-cell markers. This second report adds: As the method of synthesis, 5'RACE template switching with UMIs yielded TCR beta cDNA.

This TCR came from a man aged 45 to 65 who received an inactivated influenza vaccine. The chain combines TRBV7-2 with TRBJ2-3; D gene ambiguous. Sequencing used PBMCs from blood, obtained on the day of vaccination. The DNA of the CDR3 is TGTGCCAGCAGCTTAGTTTTGCCAGATACGCAGTATTTT. It specifies CASSLVLPDTQYF. Full variable domain (remainder filled in from reference TRBV7-2 and TRBJ2-3): GAGVSQSPSNKVTEKGKDVELRCDPISGHTALYWYRQSLGQGLEFLIYFQGNSAPDKSGLPSDRFSAERTGGSVSTLTIQRTQQEDSAVYLCASSLVLPDTQYFGPGTRLTVL.